The rows below give T cell receptor beta chains drawn from one sample of a study of Ad26.COV2.S vaccination and SARS-CoV-2 variants. The protocol was immunoSEQ multiplex PCR, while the TCRdb copy is restricted to in-frame clones and leaves out a portion. The table shows about 440,000 clones, with 70% to 90% occurring only once. This specimen was peripheral blood, taken in a trial of Ad26.COV2.S vaccine versus placebo. These receptors all stem from a person between 18 and 65 years old who received the Ad26.COV2.S COVID-19 vaccine or a placebo. Each CDR3 is given with its conserved first and last residue. Each record gives: D gene, V gene, J gene, clone size, CDR3 protein, CDR3 DNA. A D gene is named only where the DNA matches it firmly. Size values are once, few and many counts, or a class for expanded clones, and some rows have none.

d_gene: TRBD1
v_gene: TRBV19
j_gene: TRBJ2-1
abundance: NA
CDR3aa: CASHRGSSYNEQFF
CDR3nt: TGTGCCAGCCACAGGGGCTCCTCCTACAATGAGCAGTTCTTC

d_gene: NA
v_gene: TRBV7-2
j_gene: TRBJ2-5
abundance: NA
CDR3aa: CASSLGGGETQYF
CDR3nt: TGTGCCAGCAGCTTGGGAGGGGGGGAGACCCAGTACTTC

d_gene: NA
v_gene: TRBV2
j_gene: TRBJ2-5
abundance: NA
CDR3aa: CASSRGPSETQYF
CDR3nt: TGTGCCAGCAGTAGGGGACCTTCAGAGACCCAGTACTTC

d_gene: TRBD1
v_gene: TRBV28
j_gene: TRBJ1-2
abundance: NA
CDR3aa: CASMRDRVYGYTF
CDR3nt: TGTGCCAGCATGCGGGACAGGGTGTATGGCTACACCTTC

d_gene: NA
v_gene: TRBV6-5
j_gene: TRBJ1-1
abundance: NA
CDR3aa: CASRTGQLNTEAFF
CDR3nt: TGTGCCAGCAGAACCGGACAGCTGAACACTGAAGCTTTCTTT

d_gene: TRBD1
v_gene: TRBV4-2
j_gene: TRBJ2-1
abundance: NA
CDR3aa: CASSHGQGVYNEQFF
CDR3nt: TGTGCCAGCAGCCATGGGCAGGGGGTTTACAATGAGCAGTTCTTC

d_gene: NA
v_gene: TRBV5-6
j_gene: TRBJ2-1
abundance: NA
CDR3aa: CASSYNNEQFF
CDR3nt: TGTGCCAGCAGCTACAACAATGAGCAGTTCTTC

d_gene: TRBD1
v_gene: TRBV28
j_gene: TRBJ1-5
abundance: NA
CDR3aa: CASRQTGGGQPQHF
CDR3nt: TGTGCCAGCAGACAGACAGGGGGTGGTCAGCCCCAGCATTTT

d_gene: NA
v_gene: TRBV6-2/TRBV6-3
j_gene: TRBJ1-1
abundance: NA
CDR3aa: CASSRGAKWAFF
CDR3nt: TGTGCCAGCAGCCGAGGGGCAAAGTGGGCTTTCTTT

d_gene: NA
v_gene: TRBV6-1
j_gene: TRBJ1-5
abundance: NA
CDR3aa: CASSEGQGVQPQHF
CDR3nt: TGTGCCAGCAGTGAAGGGCAGGGAGTACAGCCCCAGCATTTT

d_gene: NA
v_gene: TRBV28
j_gene: TRBJ1-2
abundance: NA
CDR3aa: CASSTAGGTYGYTF
CDR3nt: TGTGCCAGCAGTACCGCCGGGGGGACCTATGGCTACACCTTC

d_gene: NA
v_gene: TRBV10-3
j_gene: TRBJ1-1
abundance: once
CDR3aa: CAISEFVGSGTEAFF
CDR3nt: TGTGCCATCAGTGAGTTTGTGGGTTCGGGAACTGAAGCTTTCTTT

d_gene: TRBD1
v_gene: TRBV30
j_gene: TRBJ1-1
abundance: once
CDR3aa: CAWSHSTGEREAFF
CDR3nt: TGTGCCTGGAGTCATTCTACAGGGGAACGAGAAGCTTTCTTT

d_gene: NA
v_gene: TRBV7-2
j_gene: TRBJ1-2
abundance: NA
CDR3aa: CASRAEAYGYTF
CDR3nt: TGTGCCAGCCGGGCGGAAGCCTATGGCTACACCTTC

d_gene: TRBD2
v_gene: TRBV5-3
j_gene: TRBJ2-7
abundance: NA
CDR3aa: CARSTDGGRVGEQYF
CDR3nt: TGTGCCAGAAGCACTGACGGCGGGAGGGTTGGCGAGCAGTACTTC

d_gene: NA
v_gene: TRBV6-2/TRBV6-3
j_gene: TRBJ2-7
abundance: NA
CDR3aa: CASSRDGPYEQYF
CDR3nt: TGTGCCAGCAGTCGGGACGGGCCCTACGAGCAGTACTTC

d_gene: NA
v_gene: TRBV19
j_gene: TRBJ2-7
abundance: NA
CDR3aa: CASSPQMSSYEQYF
CDR3nt: TGTGCCAGTAGTCCACAGATGAGCTCCTACGAGCAGTACTTC

d_gene: TRBD1
v_gene: TRBV5-1
j_gene: TRBJ2-7
abundance: NA
CDR3aa: CASSSPTGGRRGEQYF
CDR3nt: TGCGCCAGCAGCTCGCCGACAGGGGGGCGTCGTGGCGAGCAGTACTTC

d_gene: NA
v_gene: TRBV6-2/TRBV6-3
j_gene: TRBJ2-7
abundance: NA
CDR3aa: CASSYSFEGGGQYF
CDR3nt: TGTGCCAGCAGTTATAGTTTTGAGGGCGGCGGGCAGTACTTC

d_gene: NA
v_gene: TRBV5-6
j_gene: TRBJ2-7
abundance: NA
CDR3aa: CASSFGGRSYEQYF
CDR3nt: TGTGCCAGCAGCTTTGGGGGGCGCTCCTACGAGCAGTACTTC

d_gene: NA
v_gene: TRBV7-3
j_gene: TRBJ1-1
abundance: NA
CDR3aa: CASTPGGVMNTEAFF
CDR3nt: TGTGCCAGCACCCCTGGGGGGGTAATGAACACTGAAGCTTTCTTT

d_gene: NA
v_gene: TRBV30
j_gene: TRBJ2-1
abundance: NA
CDR3aa: CAWSPHGNEQFF
CDR3nt: TGTGCCTGGAGTCCCCACGGTAATGAGCAGTTCTTC

d_gene: NA
v_gene: TRBV3-1/TRBV3-2
j_gene: TRBJ1-6
abundance: NA
CDR3aa: CASSQEGFGSPLHF
CDR3nt: TGTGCCAGCAGCCAAGAGGGGTTCGGATCACCCCTCCACTTT

d_gene: NA
v_gene: TRBV27
j_gene: TRBJ2-6
abundance: NA
CDR3aa: CASTRGGSGANVLTF
CDR3nt: TGTGCCAGCACGAGAGGGGGCTCTGGGGCCAACGTCCTGACTTTC

d_gene: TRBD2
v_gene: TRBV27
j_gene: TRBJ2-7
abundance: NA
CDR3aa: CASSWSAAGASEQYF
CDR3nt: TGTGCCAGCAGTTGGTCGGCGGCGGGAGCTTCTGAGCAGTACTTC

d_gene: TRBD2
v_gene: TRBV28
j_gene: TRBJ2-1
abundance: NA
CDR3aa: CASRGRERLVEQFF
CDR3nt: TGTGCCAGCAGGGGGCGGGAGAGGTTGGTTGAGCAGTTCTTC

d_gene: TRBD2
v_gene: TRBV3-1/TRBV3-2
j_gene: TRBJ2-1
abundance: NA
CDR3aa: CASSQALEGLWGDNEQFF
CDR3nt: TGTGCCAGCAGCCAAGCGCTAGAGGGACTATGGGGGGACAATGAGCAGTTCTTC

d_gene: TRBD2
v_gene: TRBV28
j_gene: TRBJ2-1
abundance: NA
CDR3aa: CASNTPLSGNNEQFF
CDR3nt: TGTGCCAGCAACACCCCCCTCAGCGGGAACAATGAGCAGTTCTTC

d_gene: TRBD1
v_gene: TRBV30
j_gene: TRBJ2-7
abundance: few
CDR3aa: CAWRGQGSFYEQYF
CDR3nt: TGTGCCTGGAGGGGACAGGGTTCCTTTTACGAGCAGTACTTC

d_gene: NA
v_gene: TRBV6-5
j_gene: TRBJ2-3
abundance: NA
CDR3aa: CASKQSGDTQYF
CDR3nt: TGTGCCAGTAAGCAGTCCGGCGATACGCAGTATTTT

d_gene: TRBD1
v_gene: TRBV7-8
j_gene: TRBJ2-2
abundance: NA
CDR3aa: CASSSTGGTNTGELFF
CDR3nt: TGTGCCAGCAGCTCGACAGGGGGCACGAACACCGGGGAGCTGTTTTTT

d_gene: TRBD2
v_gene: TRBV7-2
j_gene: TRBJ2-1
abundance: NA
CDR3aa: CASSLASGTNEQFF
CDR3nt: TGTGCCAGCAGCTTGGCTAGCGGGACCAATGAGCAGTTCTTC

d_gene: NA
v_gene: TRBV29-1
j_gene: TRBJ2-5
abundance: NA
CDR3aa: CSVRDGQETQYF
CDR3nt: TGCAGCGTCCGGGACGGCCAAGAGACCCAGTACTTC

d_gene: NA
v_gene: TRBV6-5
j_gene: TRBJ1-6
abundance: NA
CDR3aa: CASSYSTVGHNSPLHF
CDR3nt: TGTGCCAGCAGTTACTCGACAGTGGGACATAATTCACCCCTCCACTTT

d_gene: TRBD2
v_gene: TRBV30
j_gene: TRBJ2-5
abundance: NA
CDR3aa: CAWSPGTKETQYF
CDR3nt: TGTGCCTGGAGTCCCGGGACTAAGGAGACCCAGTACTTC

d_gene: NA
v_gene: TRBV4-3
j_gene: TRBJ2-3
abundance: NA
CDR3aa: CASSQDWASTDTQYF
CDR3nt: TGCGCCAGCAGCCAAGATTGGGCTTCCACAGATACGCAGTATTTT

d_gene: TRBD1
v_gene: TRBV20-1
j_gene: TRBJ2-3
abundance: NA
CDR3aa: CSASLTGGSTDTQYF
CDR3nt: TGCAGTGCTAGTCTTACAGGGGGATCCACAGATACGCAGTATTTT

d_gene: TRBD1
v_gene: TRBV7-2
j_gene: TRBJ2-1
abundance: NA
CDR3aa: CASSLGTGGLREQFF
CDR3nt: TGTGCCAGCAGCTTGGGGACAGGGGGCTTAAGGGAGCAGTTCTTC

d_gene: NA
v_gene: TRBV11-2
j_gene: TRBJ2-7
abundance: NA
CDR3aa: CASSLDLFSYEQYF
CDR3nt: TGTGCCAGCAGCTTAGATCTGTTCTCCTACGAGCAGTACTTC

d_gene: TRBD2
v_gene: TRBV7-3
j_gene: TRBJ2-2
abundance: once
CDR3aa: CASSPRSGRGTGELFF
CDR3nt: TGTGCCAGCAGCCCCAGGAGCGGGAGGGGGACCGGGGAGCTGTTTTTT

d_gene: NA
v_gene: TRBV5-6
j_gene: TRBJ2-5
abundance: NA
CDR3aa: CASSQLLTEETQYF
CDR3nt: TGTGCCAGCAGTCAATTGCTTACAGAAGAGACCCAGTACTTC

d_gene: NA
v_gene: TRBV5-4
j_gene: TRBJ2-2
abundance: once
CDR3aa: CASSLRGPNTGELFF
CDR3nt: TGTGCCAGCAGCCTCCGGGGTCCTAACACCGGGGAGCTGTTTTTT

d_gene: NA
v_gene: TRBV5-1
j_gene: TRBJ2-1
abundance: NA
CDR3aa: CASSLDLAEYNEQFF
CDR3nt: TGCGCCAGCAGTTTGGACTTAGCTGAGTACAATGAGCAGTTCTTC